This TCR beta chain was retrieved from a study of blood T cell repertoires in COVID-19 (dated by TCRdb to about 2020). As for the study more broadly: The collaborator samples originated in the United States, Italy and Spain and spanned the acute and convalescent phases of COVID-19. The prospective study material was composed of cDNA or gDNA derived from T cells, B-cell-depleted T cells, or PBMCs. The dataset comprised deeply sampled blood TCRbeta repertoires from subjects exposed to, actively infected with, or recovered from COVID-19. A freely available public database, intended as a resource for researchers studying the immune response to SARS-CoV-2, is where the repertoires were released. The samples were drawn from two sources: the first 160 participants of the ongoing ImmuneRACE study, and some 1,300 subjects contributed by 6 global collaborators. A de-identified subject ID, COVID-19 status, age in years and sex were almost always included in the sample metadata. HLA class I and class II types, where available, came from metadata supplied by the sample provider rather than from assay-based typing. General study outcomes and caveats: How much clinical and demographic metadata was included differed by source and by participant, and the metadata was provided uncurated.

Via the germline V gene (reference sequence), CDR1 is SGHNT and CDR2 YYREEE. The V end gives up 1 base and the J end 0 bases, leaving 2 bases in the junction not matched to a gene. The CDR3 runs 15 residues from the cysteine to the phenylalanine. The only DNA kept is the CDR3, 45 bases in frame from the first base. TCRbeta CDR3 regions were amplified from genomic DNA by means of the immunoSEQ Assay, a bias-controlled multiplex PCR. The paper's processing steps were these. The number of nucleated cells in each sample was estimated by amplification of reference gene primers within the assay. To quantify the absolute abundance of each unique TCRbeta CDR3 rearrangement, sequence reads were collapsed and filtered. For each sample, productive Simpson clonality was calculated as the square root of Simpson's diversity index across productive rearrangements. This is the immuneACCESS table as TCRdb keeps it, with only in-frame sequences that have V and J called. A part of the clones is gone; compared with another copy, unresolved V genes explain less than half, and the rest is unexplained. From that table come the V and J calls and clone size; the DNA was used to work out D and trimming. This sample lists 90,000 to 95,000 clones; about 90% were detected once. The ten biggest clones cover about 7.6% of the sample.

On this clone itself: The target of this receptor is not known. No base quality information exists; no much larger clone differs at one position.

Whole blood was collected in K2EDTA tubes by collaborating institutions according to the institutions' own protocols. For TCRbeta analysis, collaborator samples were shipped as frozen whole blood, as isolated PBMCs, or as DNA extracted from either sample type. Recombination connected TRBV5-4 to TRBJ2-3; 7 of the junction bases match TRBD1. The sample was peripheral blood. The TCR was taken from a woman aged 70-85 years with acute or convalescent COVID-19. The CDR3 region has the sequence CASSLTGVSTDTQYF. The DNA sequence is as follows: TGTGCCAGCAGCTTGACAGGGGTCAGCACAGATACGCAGTATTTT.